This TCR beta chain was profiled in a study of cytomegalovirus exposure and HLA in healthy donors (dated by TCRdb to the late 2010s). Looking at the study overall: An earlier analysis of approximately 600 of the donors reported roughly 270 Gb of sequence data and some 120 million unique TCR beta sequences from about 200 million T cells. An early release covering just under 650 HLA-typed donors comprised approximately 300 gigabases of sequencing data and 85 million to 100 million unique TCR sequences. Among the roughly 400 genotyped donors, around 81% belonged to the genetic ancestry cluster associated with self-reported Caucasian donors. The study aimed to test whether cataloging public T cell receptors could reveal signatures of past pathogen exposure. Using immunosequencing, the study profiled T cell repertoires from fewer than 850 subjects and related those repertoires to cytomegalovirus serostatus. Along with the approximately 650-subject first cohort, a separate validation cohort of some 130 different subjects was used. High-throughput TCR immunosequencing, statistical association of individual TCRs with disease status, and machine learning were combined to predict cytomegalovirus infection status. A later analysis re-examined previously published TCR beta repertoires from more than 550 donors and added high-resolution HLA genotyping to investigate patterns of TCR occurrence. Rather than using new phenotypic data, the later analysis identified candidate immune exposures from TCR beta sequences and from how often those sequences occurred across donors. An earlier analysis of 450 to 750 of the donors used high-throughput TCR beta sequencing to judge whether each TCR beta V gene segment behaved as functional or pseudogenic. Donor age, sex, ethnicity and CMV serostatus were compiled alongside the repertoire data. Genome-wide SNP genotypes for about 60% of the 666 donors were used in a later genetic analysis, which treated that subset as a discovery cohort. Every discovery cohort repertoire had been produced on one sequencing platform. HLA typing included class I and class II loci at four-digit resolution. The number of typed donors differed by locus: roughly 629-640 for A, B, C, DRB1 and DQB1; approximately 530 for DQA1; about 600 for DPA1; and around 450 for DPB1. Four to six DR-DQ haplotypes were handled as single units for association and clustering, since linkage in the cohort was strong. Among about 370 genotyped donors of the cohort, an average of approximately 240,000 unique TCR beta nucleotide sequences was sequenced per donor, of which 15% to 20% were non-productive.

In total, 600 or so healthy bone marrow donors made up the cohort. Cohort members were all nominally healthy when sampled, although unrecorded immune exposures were likely present. The donor tested CMV seropositive, placing the donor among the 289 seropositive members of the cohort. A peripheral blood sample was provided by each donor, and peripheral blood mononuclear cells were used for TCR beta sequencing. Genomic DNA extraction from the blood cell samples was performed with the Qiagen DNeasy Blood Extraction Kit. Study-wide findings and limitations: According to a later genetic analysis, donors in an Asian-associated ancestry cluster had fewer N-insertions in productive TCRs than the approximately 650-donor mean. In both the original and validation cohorts, the classifier was reported to diagnose cytomegalovirus status with high specificity and sensitivity. The only immune exposure information available for the cohort was CMV serostatus. Linkage disequilibrium might explain the correlated functional status among segregating V segments, but an unknown experimental factor could not be excluded. A later analysis reported that several top co-occurrence clusters appeared linked to parvovirus B19, influenza, CMV and Epstein-Barr virus. V-gene and J-gene trimming of TCR beta chains was associated with a missense DCLRE1C variant in a later genetic analysis, and the association was replicated in an independent cohort. This cohort had only TCR beta chains sequenced, and the lack of alpha or paired-chain data limited which features could be detected. In an earlier analysis of 500 to 650 of the donors, most TCR beta V segments appeared in productive rearrangements about 87% or about 30% of the time, broadly matching IMGT annotations. At a false discovery rate of 0.05, a later analysis linked under 20,000 TCR beta sequences to specific HLA alleles. In a later analysis, the rate of TCR association differed among HLA loci, with DRB1 alleles having the most associated TCRs and HLA-C alleles having the fewest. A few of the identified cytomegalovirus-associated TCR beta chains were confirmed in vitro to be specific for cytomegalovirus antigens. In a later analysis, HLA-associated TCR beta chains were found to be more clonally expanded and to have lower generation probabilities than equally common non-associated chains. Roughly uniform sequencing depth across donors was assumed in presence/absence analyses, although this assumption may not hold. Assigning TCR associations to individual alleles was difficult when HLA alleles, especially DR and DQ, strongly co-occurred. A further reported finding was that TCR beta sequences accurately predicted the HLA-A and HLA-B alleles for most subjects in the first cohort. Most CMV-associated TCR beta chains appeared to be HLA-restricted in a later analysis, and the HLA associations seemed to be driven largely by CMV exposure. Most TCR sequences were observed very rarely across donors, whereas some public TCRs were present in many individuals. According to the authors, the approach could potentially be generalized to other disease states and immunological phenotypes. The earlier analysis of some 560 of the donors excluded roughly 17 rarely observed V segments, including chromosome 9 orphons, because counts were too low. A total of 150 to 200 TCR beta chains were listed by the study as associated with cytomegalovirus. A group of highly shared sequence variants was considered likely to be a technical artifact of the sequencing pipeline. Because the 87-base-pair reads could not distinguish some IMGT-functional V segments, including TRBV6-2 and TRBV6-3, those segments were excluded. Because some donors lacked HLA typing at each locus, the association tests relied only on the typed subset.

Libraries were prepared through the immunoSEQ multiplex PCR assay. For the multiplex PCR, a mixture combining 60 forward primers for TCR Vbeta segments and 13 reverse primers for TCR Jbeta segments was used. A multiplex PCR assay on genomic DNA amplified the CDR3 region of rearranged TCR beta genes. The amplified TCR beta libraries were sequenced on the Illumina HiSeq System as 87-base-pair reads. Per the source publication's procedure: A later analysis tallied around 80 million unique TCR beta chains across the 610 or so repertoires, and around 12 million of those chains were shared by two or more donors. Raw reads were error-corrected and collapsed into unique sequences by a nearest-neighbor algorithm in which closely related sequences were merged to remove PCR and sequencing errors. Alignment of CDR3 sequences to IMGT reference sequences was used to assign V, D and J gene segments. For a sequence to be retained, a match of at least six nucleotides was required to both a V gene segment and a J gene segment. Rearrangements were called productive when the CDR3 lacked stop codons and stayed in frame with V and J; all others were non-productive. Following IMGT convention, CDR3 was defined as the stretch from the second conserved V-encoded cysteine up to the conserved J-encoded phenylalanine. In an earlier analysis of 587 of the donors, sequences lacking an unambiguous match to a single V gene segment were excluded. In an earlier analysis of around 590 of the donors, a V segment was called functional when productive rearrangements were above 56.7%, and segregating when the standard deviation between donors exceeded 5%. A statistical classification framework was built for diagnosing cytomegalovirus status from the catalog of TCR beta chain sequences. A later analysis assigned V and J genes by comparing TCR nucleotide sequences with IMGT/GENE-DB human TR gene sequences. The TCRdist pipeline was used in a later analysis to assign CDR3 sequences and most-parsimonious VDJ recombination scenarios. In a later analysis, each TCR beta chain was defined by its CDR3 amino acid sequence together with its V-gene family, and reads lacking a unique V-gene family were excluded. In a later analysis, 500 to 700 highly shared, low-generation-probability nucleotide sequences were removed to address suspected cross-contamination and a sequencing artifact. In a later analysis, a clonal expansion index for each public chain was calculated from normalized within-repertoire ranks of inferred template counts. In a later analysis, generation probabilities were computed with a VDJ recombination model fitted to out-of-frame rearrangements, and the resulting probabilities were checked against IGoR. In a later analysis, hypergeometric tests were used to score TCR-TCR, TCR-HLA and TCR-CMV co-occurrence, with a repertoire-size bias correction applied to TCR pairs. To estimate false discovery rates, a later analysis permuted the HLA or CMV assignments 20 times. In a later analysis, co-occurring TCRs were grouped with DBSCAN, and TCRdist sequence similarity was added when clustering was performed within HLA-allele-positive subsets. Co-occurrence clustering excluded repertoires with fewer than 30,000 or more than 120,000 public chains, plus five with anomalous nucleotide sharing. In TCRdb, the immuneACCESS table is reduced to in-frame sequences with V and J assigned. These tables do not hold every clone; where another copy was compared, an unresolved V gene accounts for under half, and the others remain unexplained. Clonal size and the V and J genes are those of that table, whereas D and trimming came from the DNA. In this sample the table shows some 90,000 clones, 81% of which occur a single time. Roughly 4% of the sample belongs to the ten largest clones.

V and J are truncated by 2 bases and 7 bases respectively, leaving an intervening sequence of 16 bases. Including cysteine and phenylalanine, the CDR3 has 14 amino acids. Just CDR3 DNA is preserved here, 42 bases in frame from base 1. As encoded in the germline V gene, CDR1 is SGDLS while CDR2 is YYNGEE. In this sample, this clone turned up once. Its antigen target is currently unknown. No per-base quality is available; no much larger clone lies one base away. The clonotype comes from a woman between 65 and 79 years old in good health and CMV-seropositive. The sample taken for sequencing was PBMCs. The V gene is TRBV9 and the J gene is TRBJ2-7; a tentative D call is TRBD2 (6 bases match). The CDR3 protein: CASSVGTGLREQYF. The sequenced DNA is TGTGCCAGCAGCGTCGGGACTGGATTGCGAGAGCAGTACTTC.